This TCR beta chain was documented in a study of shared clonotypes between healthy human individuals. The overall study: Every donor yielded three CD4 naive, three CD4 memory, two CD8 naive and one CD8 memory plate. Findings and caveats of the study: Some naive CD4 clonotypes, roughly 4.5%, turned up in common across four donors.

Only Caucasian adults living in Nashville, Tennessee made up the donor group. In the sorted-subset replicate PCRs, around 220 ng DNA, 30,000 or so T cell genomes, was used. Sequenced by immunoSEQ multiplex PCR; TCRdb stores in-frame clones only, minus some. The data contain hundreds of thousands of clones, roughly 80% of them seen just once; the ten biggest clones take up roughly 10%. To note about this clone: What it binds is not known.

V gave up 4 bases and J gave up 4 bases, with 17 bases separating them. Germline V gene sequence: CDR1 GTSNPN, CDR2 SVGIG (reference sequence). CDR3 size: 15 residues. V usage is TRBV30 and J usage is TRBJ1-3, with D tentatively TRBD1 (5 bases). This TCR was recovered from a man younger than 45 in good health. Sequencing was carried out using memory CD4+ T cells sorted from blood. Specified subset: CD45RA-negative fraction. The chain's CDR3 is CAWTVGVLRGNTIYF. The CDR3 nucleotides read TGTGCCTGGACCGTAGGGGTCCTGAGGGGAAACACCATATATTTT.